These T cell receptor beta chains were read from a single sample in a study of blood T cell repertoires in COVID-19. Method: immunoSEQ multiplex PCR; TCRdb's copy keeps in-frame clones and lacks some. This sample has some 50,000 clones, with approximately 90% found just once. The sequencing input was PBMCs or T cells enriched from blood (not recorded which). These receptor sequences come from a woman between 50 and 59 years old who had recovered from COVID-19. CDR3s include the opening cysteine and the closing phenylalanine or tryptophan. Fields, in order: V gene, J gene, CDR3 protein.

>TRBV7-9|TRBJ2-4
CASSLPQGEIKNIQYF
>TRBV19|TRBJ2-7
CASSIGRDRVYEQYF
>TRBV2|TRBJ2-7
CASSEFGRGLYEQYF
>TRBV11-2|TRBJ2-1
CASSLASGSLSSYNEQFF
>TRBV5-4|TRBJ1-4
CASWEQGASNEKLFF
>TRBV19|TRBJ1-5
CASRTGYNQPQHF
>TRBV20-1|TRBJ1-1
CSASDPKRGNTEAFF
>TRBV5-4|TRBJ2-3
CASSPWGGTDTQYF
>TRBV19|TRBJ1-5
CASSTAWAGGNQPQHF
>TRBV27|TRBJ1-4
CASSPLQLGGGTEKLFF
>TRBV3-1/TRBV3-2|TRBJ2-3
CASSNTDTQYF
>TRBV11-2|TRBJ2-6
CASSFRGVGANVLTF
>TRBV11-3|TRBJ2-7
CASSQGPMGEQYF
>TRBV24-1|TRBJ2-1
CATSDLQAGTSHEQFF
>TRBV2|TRBJ1-5
CASSDIVQGDNQPQHF
>TRBV28|TRBJ1-5
CASSLLSHTSNQPQHF
>TRBV4-1|TRBJ2-2
CASSLNGGAVNTGELFF
>TRBV27|TRBJ1-2
CASSFQGNYGYTF
>TRBV7-8|TRBJ2-1
CASSLEGLTSGGYNEQFF
>TRBV29-1|TRBJ2-1
CSVGQGYEQFF
>TRBV19|TRBJ1-1
CASKPTGGDATEAFF
>TRBV14|TRBJ2-2
CASSRQQGSGELFF
>TRBV11-3|TRBJ2-1
CASSLRSNEQFF
>TRBV28|TRBJ2-5
CASSLTSGRGTQYF
>TRBV19|TRBJ1-1
CASSKRTLGNTEAFF
>TRBV7-9|TRBJ1-5
CASSYGGGGGYQPQHF
>TRBV30|TRBJ2-2
CAWSATYRTGELFF
>TRBV27|TRBJ2-7
CASSFLDGEQYF
>TRBV5-1|TRBJ2-3
CASSLSAADSTDTQYF
>TRBV19|TRBJ1-5
CASCKRGWDQPQHF
>TRBV19|TRBJ1-2
CASSIPGSQTVYGYTF
>TRBV28|TRBJ1-2
CASSLFGQGNHGYTF
>TRBV27|TRBJ1-1
CASSLRGFTEAFF
>TRBV28|TRBJ1-4
CASSFIREKLFF
>TRBV12-3/TRBV12-4|TRBJ1-5
CASSLGSHQPQHF
>TRBV19|TRBJ2-1
CASSITTLREQFF
>TRBV6-2/TRBV6-3|TRBJ1-2
CASSYYGSSNGYTF
>TRBV6-1|TRBJ2-1
CASSQRLASNNEQFF
>TRBV4-2|TRBJ1-4
CASSQGGRNVKLFF
>TRBV6-5|TRBJ1-5
CASSYFRGQPQHF
>TRBV7-9|TRBJ1-2
CASSLREANYGYTF
>TRBV6-5|TRBJ2-5
CASSYSSRGETQYF
>TRBV7-9|TRBJ2-7
CASSRGSSSYEQYF
>TRBV19|TRBJ2-7
CASSYRVGSPGYEQYF
>TRBV5-1|TRBJ2-1
CASSFFVASPNNEQFF
>TRBV6-2/TRBV6-3|TRBJ2-3
CASSFDRGTDTQYF
>TRBV6-2/TRBV6-3|TRBJ1-2
CASSSLPGQGGYGYTF
>TRBV30|TRBJ2-7
CAWASGGASYEQYF